The 19 T cell receptor beta chains in this list originate from one sample, sequenced in a study of shared clonotypes between healthy human individuals (dated by TCRdb to 2018 to 2020). The library was made by the immunoSEQ multiplex PCR assay. This is the immuneACCESS table as TCRdb keeps it, with only in-frame sequences that have V and J called. A part of the clones is gone; compared with another copy, unresolved V genes explain less than half, and the rest is unexplained. The sample table shows some 2.1 million clones, and roughly 95% are seen once. Together, the top ten hold around 1.8% of the sample. CD8 naive samples consisted of CD45RO-negative cells that were positively selected for CCR7, yielding a CD45RA+CCR7+ population without TemRA cells. Sample: naive CD8+ T cells from PBMCs. Taken with the paper, the label for cell subset or site translates to: CD45RA+CCR7+. Every receptor here comes from a man in his late teens or twenties in good health. Some clones in this sample may be carry-over from other donors' samples.

In regard to this clone: Other DNA variants within this sample encode the same CDR3. The CDR3 loop is CASSIDGSSNQPQHF. CDR3 in DNA: TGTGCCAGTAGTATAGATGGGTCCAGCAATCAGCCCCAGCATTTT. The J gene is TRBJ1-5, the V gene TRBV19; D is ambiguous. V was pared by 0 bases and J by 1 base, with 7 bases between. This CDR3 is 15 amino acids long. Germline V gene sequence: CDR1 LNHDA, CDR2 SQIVND (reference sequence).

The V and J genes are TRBV5-1 and TRBJ1-2, with TRBD1 as a possible D gene (5 bases). CDR1 SGHRS and CDR2 YFSETQ come from the germline V gene. Trimming left V 0 bases short and J 6 bases short, with 15 bases between. This CDR3 region has 15 residues. The CDR3 loop is CASSLEGLGTDGYTF. The CDR3, as DNA: TGCGCCAGCAGCTTGGAGGGACTCGGAACGGATGGCTACACCTTC.

The chain joins TRBV28 to TRBJ2-1; no firm D call. Germline V CDR1 and CDR2: MDHEN, SYDVKM. V was pared by 5 bases and J by 0 bases, with 23 bases between. The CDR3 covers 19 residues. The CDR3: CASSLRRPYKTDSYNEQFF. In nucleotides, the CDR3 is TGTGCCAGCAGTCTTCGACGCCCCTATAAAACGGACTCCTACAATGAGCAGTTCTTC.

With regard to this clone: This sample also contains other DNA sequences that code for the same CDR3. The gene calls are TRBV7-3 and TRBJ2-7; 9 bases align to TRBD2. The CDR3 has 14 amino acids. In germline, CDR1 is SGHTA, CDR2 FQGTGA. V shed 1 base, J shed 2 bases, and the junction held 0 bases outside the gene matches. CDR3 region: CASSLIAGAYEQYF. The CDR3 DNA reads as TGTGCCAGCAGCTTAATAGCGGGAGCCTACGAGCAGTACTTC.

CDR3 sequence: CAISGSGLVHEQYF. DNA of the CDR3: TGTGCCATCAGTGGTTCAGGACTAGTCCACGAGCAGTACTTC. V is TRBV10-3 and J is TRBJ2-7, with TRBD2 identical over 7 bases. Per the germline V gene, CDR1 is ENHRY and CDR2 is SYGVKD. The junction had 8 bases not matched to a gene; V was cut back by 4 bases and J by 5 bases. The CDR3 spans 14 residues.

The chain joins TRBV27 to TRBJ2-1, with D possibly matching TRBD2 (6 bases). The CDR3 is 16 amino acids. CDR1 and CDR2 from the germline V gene are MNHEY and SMNVEV (reference sequence). V lost 3 bases and J 4 bases, leaving 16 bases between the germline ends. This CDR3 reads CASSLAAGLAYNEQFF. CDR3 coding DNA: TGTGCCAGCAGTTTGGCCGCGGGGCTAGCGTACAATGAGCAGTTCTTC.

The chain recombines TRBV4-1 with TRBJ2-7; D not resolved. V lost 3 bases and J lost 2, with 8 bases in between. Germline CDR1 and CDR2: MGHRA and YSYEKL. CDR3 length equals 13 residues. The CDR3: CASSQGTTYEQYF. The CDR3, as DNA: TGCGCCAGCAGCCAGGGTACGACCTACGAGCAGTACTTC.

V is TRBV10-3 and J is TRBJ1-1, with D unclear. The CDR3 has 14 amino acids. Trimming stripped 5 bases from V and 3 bases from J, with 13 bases between. The V gene's germline CDR1 is ENHRY and CDR2 SYGVKD. The DNA of the CDR3 is TGTGCCATCAGTTTTGGTAAGGCGGACACTGAAGCTTTCTTT. This translates into CAISFGKADTEAFF.

The chain links TRBV18 to TRBJ2-7; D is uncertain. The CDR3 is 14 amino acids. The germline gives CDR1 KGHSH, CDR2 LQKENI. V gave up 2 bases and J gave up 5 bases, with 13 bases separating them. CDR3 DNA: TGTGCCAGCTCACCAGAGTGGGTCGGCCACGAGCAGTACTTC. The encoded protein is CASSPEWVGHEQYF. The full variable domain, its missing parts supplied by reference TRBV18 and TRBJ2-7, is NAGVMQNPRHLVRRRGQEARLRCSPMKGHSHVYWYRQLPEEGLKFMVYLQKENIIDESGMPKERFSAEFPKEGPSILRIQQVVRGDSAAYFCASSPEWVGHEQYFGPGTRLTVT.

The chain recombines TRBV6-6 with TRBJ1-4; TRBD1 matches at 9 bases. CDR3 length equals 15 residues. Germline V gene lookup returns CDR1 MNHNY and CDR2 SVGAGI (reference sequence). V lost 7 bases, J lost 7 bases, and 10 bases stayed unmatched. The CDR3 protein is CASIQQGARGEKLFF. The DNA for the CDR3 is TGTGCCAGCATCCAACAGGGGGCGCGGGGTGAAAAACTGTTTTTT.

The chain employs TRBV27 and TRBJ1-1; no clear D gene. CDR1 MNHEY and CDR2 SMNVEV come from the germline V gene (reference sequence). V was clipped by 5 bases and J by 1 base, with 14 bases between them. This CDR3 has 15 residues. The DNA for the CDR3 is TGTGCCAGCAGTCCCTTGGGCTCTCGGAACACTGAAGCTTTCTTT. This translates into CASSPLGSRNTEAFF.

This chain connects TRBV9 to TRBJ1-5; D might be TRBD1 (6 bases). V shed 4 bases and J shed 6 bases, with 14 bases lying between them. The germline CDR1 and CDR2 sequences are SGDLS and YYNGEE. The CDR3 has 14 residues. The CDR3 region has the DNA TGTGCCAGCAGCACACGGGACATCAGTCAGCCCCAGCATTTT. Translating it yields CASSTRDISQPQHF. The full variable domain, its missing parts supplied by reference TRBV9 and TRBJ1-5, is DSGVTQTPKHLITATGQRVTLRCSPRSGDLSVYWYQQSLDQGLQFLIQYYNGEERAKGNILERFSAQQFPDLHSELNLSSLELGDSALYFCASSTRDISQPQHFGDGTRLSIL.

The V call is TRBV2, the J call TRBJ2-2; D could derive from TRBD1 or TRBD2 (5 bases each). The germline V gene has CDR1 SNHLY and CDR2 FYNNEI. Trimming removed 0 bases at V and 5 bases at J, with 16 bases between. CDR3 size: 17 residues. CDR3 sequence (DNA): TGTGCCAGCAGTGAAGCGCTTTCTCCGAGGGGAACCGGGGAGCTGTTTTTT. Amino acid sequence: CASSEALSPRGTGELFF.

The CDR3 here is CASSLATSVGTQYF. For the CDR3, the DNA is TGTGCCAGCAGCTTAGCCACTAGCGTCGGGACCCAGTACTTC. V and J are TRBV11-1 and TRBJ2-5, with TRBD2 matching over 7 bases. CDR3 length: 14 amino acids. Germline assignment: CDR1 SGHAT and CDR2 FQDESV (reference sequence). V lost 0 bases, J lost 7 bases, and 5 bases stayed unmatched.

CDR3: CASSSREREVNEQYF. DNA for the CDR3: TGTGCCAGCAGCTCGCGGGAGCGGGAGGTCAACGAGCAGTACTTC. This sequence joins TRBV7-2 and TRBJ2-7; 9 positions agree with TRBD2. The V and J ends lost 4 bases and 5 bases, in that order; junction bases with no gene match: 9. This CDR3 has 15 residues. Germline-derived CDR1 and CDR2 are SGHTA and FQGNSA. Looking up the rest from reference TRBV7-2 and TRBJ2-7 gives the full variable domain: GAGVSQSPSNKVTEKGKDVELRCDPISGHTALYWYRQSLGQGLEFLIYFQGNSAPDKSGLPSDRFSAERTGGSVSTLTIQRTQQEDSAVYLCASSSREREVNEQYFGPGTRLTVT.

Turning to this clone: This CDR3 is also generated by other DNA sequences in the sample. The V and J genes are TRBV9 and TRBJ2-1, with D hard to call. The V and J ends lost 3 bases and 3 bases respectively, with 4 bases between them. Germline V gene sequence: CDR1 SGDLS, CDR2 YYNGEE. This CDR3 is built from 12 residues. For the CDR3, the DNA is TGTGCCAGCAGCGGGATCTACAATGAGCAGTTCTTC. Its protein product is CASSGIYNEQFF.

The rearrangement uses TRBV28 and TRBJ2-1; a weak D match, TRBD1 (5 bases). The CDR3 has 12 amino acids. V gave up 3 bases and J gave up 9 bases, with 9 bases separating them. The V gene's germline CDR1 is MDHEN and CDR2 SYDVKM. CDR3 residues: CASSLVGVEQFF. DNA of the CDR3: TGTGCCAGCAGTTTGGTAGGGGTTGAGCAGTTCTTC.

The chain links TRBV7-9 to TRBJ2-7; D is unresolved. The CDR3 sequence is 15 residues long. The V end lost 1 base, the J end lost 3 bases, and 13 bases lay between the germline ends. Per the germline V gene, CDR1 is SEHNR and CDR2 is FQNEAQ (reference sequence). CDR3 protein: CASSLVIGLNYEQYF. CDR3 DNA: TGTGCCAGCAGCTTAGTAATCGGTCTAAACTACGAGCAGTACTTC.

A single count supports this clone. The rearrangement joins TRBV10-3 to TRBJ2-7, with D possibly matching TRBD2 (5 bases). The CDR3 length is 19 residues. Germline-derived CDR1 and CDR2 are ENHRY and SYGVKD. V dropped 6 bases and J dropped 6 bases, with 33 bases sitting between them. Here the CDR3 DNA reads TGTGCCATCAGCTTGGCAGCGGACTTAAGCTCCTGGCCAAATACCGAGCAGTACTTC. Protein: CAISLAADLSSWPNTEQYF.